This TCR beta chain is drawn from a study of cytomegalovirus exposure and HLA in healthy donors. The primer mix had 60 Vbeta and 13 Jbeta primers. The repertoire was sequenced with immunoSEQ multiplex PCR; TCRdb's copy has only in-frame clones and lacks some. Of approximately 65,000 clones listed, approximately 70% are singletons. The length of the CDR3 is 12 residues. V was shortened by 5 bases and J by 5 bases, with 9 bases between the two germline ends. Per germline, CDR1 MNHEY and CDR2 SVGAGI. Sequencing was done on a sample of PBMCs. The source of this sequence is a man aged 35 to 55 in good health and CMV-seropositive. The chain uses TRBV6-5 and TRBJ1-2, with a weak D call TRBD1 (6 bases). The CDR3 loop is CASSDRRYGYTF. The CDR3, as DNA: TGTGCCAGCAGTGACAGGCGGTATGGCTACACCTTC.